A selection of T cell receptor beta chains follows, all from one sample in a study of a mutant IDH1 vaccine in newly diagnosed glioma. Repertoires were generated with immunoSEQ multiplex PCR, while TCRdb's copy carries only in-frame clones and drops some. The data show 52,000 or so clones, 70% to 85% seen once. No antigen has been assigned to these receptors. The sequences come from PBMCs, collected from a glioma patient whose treatment included an IDH1 peptide vaccine. Every receptor here comes from a woman in her late teens or twenties with glioma. Some clones in this sample may be carry-over from other donors' samples. CDR3s include the opening cysteine and the closing phenylalanine or tryptophan. D genes are given only for firm matches. For some rows the clone size is stated as once, few or many, or as a class when expanded; others skip it.

clone size	V gene	J gene	D gene	CDR3 DNA	CDR3 protein
few	TRBV5-6	TRBJ1-4	TRBD1	TGTGCCAGCAGCTCAAAACAGGGGAATGAAAAACTGTTTTTT	CASSSKQGNEKLFF
few	TRBV25-1	TRBJ1-2	-	TGTGCCAGCAGTAAGGACGGTAACTATGGCTACACCTTC	CASSKDGNYGYTF
-	TRBV6-6	TRBJ1-1	TRBD1	TGTGCCAGCGGACAGGGGGCATTGAACACTGAAGCTTTCTTT	CASGQGALNTEAFF
-	TRBV27	TRBJ1-5	-	TGTGCCAGCAGTTTGGGGAGGGAGCCCCAGCATTTT	CASSLGREPQHF
-	TRBV15	TRBJ1-1	-	TGTGCCACCAGCAGAGAGACGGCGGACACTGAAGCTTTCTTT	CATSRETADTEAFF
-	TRBV5-1	TRBJ2-2	-	TGCGCCAGCAGCTCCACAGGACTGGGCTGGACCGGGGAGCTGTTTTTT	CASSSTGLGWTGELFF
-	TRBV29-1	TRBJ2-2	-	TGCAGCGCCTCAAGGGAGAACACCGGGGAGCTGTTTTTT	CSASRENTGELFF
-	TRBV9	TRBJ2-3	TRBD2	TGTGCCAGCAGCGTAGCGGCTAGCGGGAGTTATAGAGATACGCAGTATTTT	CASSVAASGSYRDTQYF
-	TRBV5-1	TRBJ1-4	-	TGCGCCAGCAGCTTGCACAGGACGGGAAGTGAAAAACTGTTTTTT	CASSLHRTGSEKLFF
few	TRBV2	TRBJ2-3	TRBD2	TGTGCCGGAGGAACTAGCGGGGCCACAGATACGCAGTATTTT	CAGGTSGATDTQYF
-	TRBV18	TRBJ2-5	-	TGTGCCAGCTCACCTGGGGGAGAGACCCAGTACTTC	CASSPGGETQYF
-	TRBV27	TRBJ2-3	-	TGTGCCAGCAGCTTTGGGGGGACAGATACGCAGTATTTT	CASSFGGTDTQYF
-	TRBV2	TRBJ1-6	-	TGTGCCAGCACCACCGAAGGACCAGGCGGGTATAATTCACCCCTCCACTTT	CASTTEGPGGYNSPLHF
-	TRBV7-2	TRBJ1-5	-	TGTGCCAGCAGCTCCTCATTCTCACCCCAGCATTTT	CASSSSFSPQHF
few	TRBV30	TRBJ1-4	-	TGTGCCTTCTCAGCAATAGTATGGGCAACTAATGAAAAACTGTTTTTT	CAFSAIVWATNEKLFF
-	TRBV6-4	TRBJ2-1	TRBD2	TGTGCCAGCAGTCCTAGCGGGGAATACAATGAGCAGTTCTTC	CASSPSGEYNEQFF
-	TRBV19	TRBJ2-2	-	TGTGCCAGTAGCCCCGCCAGGAACACCGGGGAGCTGTTTTTT	CASSPARNTGELFF
-	TRBV9	TRBJ2-3	TRBD1	TGTGCCAGCAGCGGCACCGGGACAGGGTCTATTTTCGCGCAGTATTTT	CASSGTGTGSIFAQYF
-	TRBV4-3	TRBJ2-2	-	TGCGCCAGCAGCCAAGGCACCGTTACCGGGGAGCTGTTTTTT	CASSQGTVTGELFF
few	TRBV27	TRBJ1-4	-	TGTGCCAGCAGAAACGAGGGGGGAAAACTGTTTTTT	CASRNEGGKLFF
-	TRBV2	TRBJ1-2	-	TGTGCCAGCAGGAACCGGGTGGATGGCTACACCTTC	CASRNRVDGYTF
-	TRBV7-2	TRBJ2-2	TRBD2	TGTGCCAGCAGCCCTATCCCTAGCGGGGGGGCCAACACCGGGGAGCTGTTTTTT	CASSPIPSGGANTGELFF
-	TRBV19	TRBJ2-5	-	TGTGCCAGTAGTCTAAGACGAGGCCAAGAGACCCAGTACTTC	CASSLRRGQETQYF
-	TRBV7-2	TRBJ2-5	-	TGTGCCAGCAGCGCGTCGTCTGGGGTCCCCGGGACCCAGTACTTC	CASSASSGVPGTQYF
-	TRBV10-3	TRBJ2-4	-	TGTGCCATCAGTGAGTCTGGGAAGGGGGACATTCAGTACTTC	CAISESGKGDIQYF
-	TRBV25-1	TRBJ1-6	-	TGTGCCAGCAGTGAATCGCCAGGCTTTTATAATTCACCCCTCCACTTT	CASSESPGFYNSPLHF
-	TRBV4-1	TRBJ2-2	-	TGCGCCAGCAGTCAAGGGGGGTTCGGGGAGCTGTTTTTT	CASSQGGFGELFF
-	TRBV6-4	TRBJ2-1	-	TGTGCCAGCAGTGAAAAAGAAAGCAATGAGCAGTTCTTC	CASSEKESNEQFF
-	TRBV2	TRBJ2-1	-	TGTGCCACCTCATTAGGGGGATCCTACAATGAGCAGTTCTTC	CATSLGGSYNEQFF
few	TRBV19	TRBJ2-7	TRBD1	TGTGCCAGTAGCTGGGGGACAGGGGGCATCTACGAGCAGTACTTC	CASSWGTGGIYEQYF
-	TRBV2	TRBJ2-7	TRBD1	TGTGCCAGCAGTGGACGAGGACAGGGTAGAGCCTACGAGCAGTACTTC	CASSGRGQGRAYEQYF
-	TRBV9	TRBJ1-2	-	TGTGCCAGCAGCCAAGTCAATGGCTACACCTTC	CASSQVNGYTF
-	TRBV7-8	TRBJ1-1	-	TGTGCCAGCAGCCCCCCTGACCGGGGGGATACTGAAGCTTTCTTT	CASSPPDRGDTEAFF